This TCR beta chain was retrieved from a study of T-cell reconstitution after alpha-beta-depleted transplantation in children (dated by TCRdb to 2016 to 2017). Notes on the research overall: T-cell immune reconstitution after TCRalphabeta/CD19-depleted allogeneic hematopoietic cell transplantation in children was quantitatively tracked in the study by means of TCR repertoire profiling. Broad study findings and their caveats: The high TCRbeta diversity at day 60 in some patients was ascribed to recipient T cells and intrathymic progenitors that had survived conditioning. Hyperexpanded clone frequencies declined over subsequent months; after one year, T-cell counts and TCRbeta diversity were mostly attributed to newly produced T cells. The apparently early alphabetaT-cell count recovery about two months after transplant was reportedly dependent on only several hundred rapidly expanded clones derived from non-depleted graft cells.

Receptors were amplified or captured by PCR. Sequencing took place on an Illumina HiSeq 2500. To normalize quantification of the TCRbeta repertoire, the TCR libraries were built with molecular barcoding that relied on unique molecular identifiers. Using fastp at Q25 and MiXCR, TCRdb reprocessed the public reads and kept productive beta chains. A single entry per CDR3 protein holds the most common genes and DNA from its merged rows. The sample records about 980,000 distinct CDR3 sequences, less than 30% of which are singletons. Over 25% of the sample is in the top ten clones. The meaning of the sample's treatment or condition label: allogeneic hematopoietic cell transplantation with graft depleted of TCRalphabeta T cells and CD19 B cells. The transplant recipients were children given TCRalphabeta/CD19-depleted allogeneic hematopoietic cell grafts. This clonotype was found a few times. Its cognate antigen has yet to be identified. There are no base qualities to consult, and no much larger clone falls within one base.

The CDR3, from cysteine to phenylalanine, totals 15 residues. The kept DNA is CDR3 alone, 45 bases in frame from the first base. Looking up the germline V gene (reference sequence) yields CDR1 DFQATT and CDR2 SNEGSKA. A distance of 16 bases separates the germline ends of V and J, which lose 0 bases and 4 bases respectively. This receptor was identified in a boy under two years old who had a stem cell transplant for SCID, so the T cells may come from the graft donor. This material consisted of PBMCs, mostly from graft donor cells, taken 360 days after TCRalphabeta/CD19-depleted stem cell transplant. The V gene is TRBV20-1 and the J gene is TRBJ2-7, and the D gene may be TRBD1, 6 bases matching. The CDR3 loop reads CSARDAPGQTYEQYF. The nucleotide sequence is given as TGCAGTGCTAGAGATGCCCCTGGACAGACTTACGAGCAGTACTTC.